This passage covers 13 T cell receptor beta chains from one sample sequenced in a study of T cell clonality in common variable immunodeficiency (dated by TCRdb to the mid-2010s). The method behind the library was the immunoSEQ multiplex PCR assay. What TCRdb holds here is the immuneACCESS table cut down to in-frame rearrangements. Part of the clones is not present; checked against another copy, under half of the missing clones reflect an unresolved V gene, and the others are unexplained. The sample has roughly 42,000 clones on record, with no singletons. About 3% of the sample goes to the ten largest clones. Sample: peripheral blood mononuclear cells. These receptors all stem from a person aged 18 to 75 in good health.

Concerning this clone: The sequenced fragment ends 3 residues before the CDR3 boundary, so the rest is inferred from the germline J gene. The chain joins TRBV2 to TRBJ1-5, with D perhaps TRBD1 (5 bases). In germline, CDR1 is SNHLY, CDR2 FYNNEI. This CDR3 region has 14 residues. Trimming cost V 6 bases and J 6 bases, with 15 bases left between them. Partial CDR3 DNA: TGTGCCAGCAGCGGCAGGGAGGGGCTTCAGCCC. This codes for CASSGREGLQP. The full CDR3 reads CASSGREGLQPQHF.

Notes on this clone: The read terminates 3 residues before the CDR3 end, so the remaining end is supplied by the germline J gene. The chain uses TRBV7-6 and TRBJ2-5; 8 bases match TRBD2. Germline V gene data show CDR1 as SGHVS and CDR2 as FNYEAQ. CDR3 length: 15 amino acids. With V trimmed by 5 bases and J by 3 bases, 8 bases remained unmatched. CDR3: CASSPPGLGEETQYF. Incomplete CDR3 DNA: TGTGCCAGCAGCCCTCCGGGACTAGGAGAAGAGACC. Supplemented by reference TRBV7-6 and TRBJ2-5, the full variable domain reads GAGVSQSPRYKVTKRGQDVALRCDPISGHVSLYWYRQALGQGPEFLTYFNYEAQQDKSGLPNDRFSAERPEGSISTLTIQRTEQRDSAMYRCASSPPGLGEETQYFGPGTRLLVL.

Ten or more counts support this clone. The read finishes 3 residues shy of the CDR3 end, and the germline J gene is used to complete it. This sequence joins TRBV19 and TRBJ1-1, with TRBD1 as a possible D gene (6 bases). Per germline, CDR1 LNHDA and CDR2 SQIVND (reference sequence). V lost 6 bases and J 3 bases, leaving 17 bases between the germline ends. The CDR3 length is 15 residues. The CDR3 reads CASRAAQGYHTEAFF. Partial CDR3 DNA: TGTGCCAGTAGAGCGGCACAGGGATACCACACTGAA.

This clone was detected many times. CDR3 sequence reads: CASSLFSALADTGELFF. Incomplete CDR3 DNA: TGTGCCAGCAGCTTATTCTCCGCCTTAGCGGACACCGGGGAG. The V call is TRBV7-6, the J call TRBJ2-2, with D possibly being TRBD2 (6 bases). The CDR3 end lies 3 residues beyond the end of the read and is filled in from the germline J gene. Germline loops: CDR1 SGHVS, CDR2 FNYEAQ. V was trimmed by 2 bases and J by 3 bases, leaving 16 bases between them. This CDR3 is built from 17 residues.

There are a few counts of this clone. With the read ending 3 residues before the CDR3 end, the germline J gene is used to fill in that end. The chain links TRBV2 to TRBJ1-5; possible D gene TRBD1, 6 bases. Germline V gene data show CDR1 as SNHLY and CDR2 as FYNNEI. V gave up 3 bases and J gave up 3 bases, with 12 bases separating them. The CDR3 runs 15 residues. The CDR3: CASSEETGNNQPQHF. CDR3 DNA (partial): TGTGCCAGCAGTGAGGAAACAGGGAACAATCAGCCC.

This clone was seen repeatedly, ten times or more. The CDR3 is cut off 3 residues early in the read; its end comes from the germline J gene. The V gene is TRBV19, the J gene TRBJ2-5; 15 nucleotides line up with TRBD2. Looked up from germline, CDR1 is LNHDA and CDR2 is SQIVND (reference sequence). This CDR3 has 17 amino acids. After removal of 6 bases from V and 5 bases from J, the junction contained 10 bases not matched to a gene. The CDR3 DNA, read in part, is TGTGCCAGTAGGACCGGGACTAGCGGGAGGTCCGGGGAGACC. Amino acids: CASRTGTSGRSGET. The whole CDR3 region reads CASRTGTSGRSGETQYF.

This clone has ten or more counts. The DNA ends 3 residues before the CDR3 does, and the rest of the CDR3 is filled in from the germline J gene. This chain joins TRBV18 and TRBJ2-4; TRBD2 agrees at 7 bases. The junction had 7 bases not matched to a gene; V was cut back by 5 bases and J by 3 bases. Germline assignment: CDR1 KGHSH and CDR2 LQKENI. CDR3 length: 15 residues. Incomplete CDR3 DNA: TGTGCCAGCTCATCGACGGAGCGGGACAAAAACATT. Its protein is CASSSTERDKNI. The full CDR3 protein is CASSSTERDKNIQYF.

This clone has a handful of counts. Read coverage stops 3 residues before the CDR3 terminus; the germline J gene supplies the remainder. The chain combines TRBV2 with TRBJ1-5; D might be TRBD1 (5 bases). The CDR3 sequence is 13 residues long. Trimming pared 6 bases from V and 1 base from J, leaving 7 bases between. The germline gives CDR1 SNHLY, CDR2 FYNNEI. The CDR3 DNA, read in part, is TGTGCCAGCAGCCGGGGGAGCAATCAGCCC. Encoded protein: CASSRGSNQP. The entire CDR3 is CASSRGSNQPQHF.

This clone has at least ten counts. From the germline J gene comes the end of the CDR3, since the read stops 3 residues before it. The rearrangement links TRBV5-1 to TRBJ1-1; D might be TRBD1 (5 bases). The CDR3 loop spans 13 amino acids. Per germline, CDR1 SGHRS and CDR2 YFSETQ. Trimming shortened V by 0 bases and J by 6 bases, and 9 bases separated the two germline ends. The sequenced part of the CDR3 DNA is TGCGCCAGCAGCTTGGTTTCGGGGGCTGAA. Protein product: CASSLVSGAE. From start to end, the CDR3 is CASSLVSGAEAFF.

This clone was observed many times. The DNA ends 3 residues before the CDR3 does, and the rest of the CDR3 is filled in from the germline J gene. This chain connects TRBV7-2 to TRBJ2-3; TRBD2 matches 8 bases. The CDR3 is 14 residues long. Trimming at V came to 4 bases and at J to 6 bases, leaving 6 bases not matched to a gene. Germline CDR1 SGHTA, CDR2 FQGNSA. The CDR3 protein is CASSSGLVVDTQYF. The covered CDR3 bases are TGTGCCAGCAGCTCGGGACTAGTTGTTGATACG.

In its sample, this clone was seen many times. The CDR3 end is not reached by the read, which stops 3 residues before it; the germline J gene fills it in. The chain links TRBV11-2 to TRBJ1-5, with D perhaps TRBD1 (6 bases). Germline V CDR1 and CDR2: SGHAT, FQNNGV. The CDR3 loop spans 14 amino acids. Trimming removed 5 bases at V and 4 bases at J, with 12 bases between. The chain's CDR3 is CASSLNQGNQPQHF. The DNA read from the CDR3 is TGTGCCAGCAGCCTAAACCAGGGGAATCAGCCC.

This clone was counted at least ten times. The read finishes 3 residues shy of the CDR3 end, and the germline J gene is used to complete it. The chain joins TRBV20-1 to TRBJ2-4; 8 bases match TRBD2. V trimming: 4 bases; J trimming: 1 base; junction bases outside the gene matches: 12. In germline, CDR1 is DFQATT, CDR2 SNEGSKA (reference sequence). The CDR3 length is 17 residues. This chain's CDR3 is CSATEPLSGSAKNIQYF. CDR3 DNA, as far as it was read: TGCAGTGCTACCGAACCGTTAAGCGGGAGTGCCAAAAACATT.

This clone came up many times. The read terminates 3 residues before the CDR3 end, so the remaining end is supplied by the germline J gene. The chain recombines TRBV2 with TRBJ2-1, with 11 bases matching TRBD2. The J segment lost 3 bases and the V segment lost 7 bases, leaving 5 bases of the junction unmatched. CDR3 length: 15 residues. Germline V gene data show CDR1 as SNHLY and CDR2 as FYNNEI. The CDR3 DNA, read in part, is TGTGCCAGCACCCCGACTAGCGGGATCTACAATGAG. The encoded protein is CASTPTSGIYNE. Given in full, the CDR3 is CASTPTSGIYNEQFF.